The clone carrying this TCR beta chain showed up just once. As yet, its antigen is unknown. The data derive from a study of PD-1 blockade in classical Hodgkin lymphoma. The study's findings and limits: Relapsed/refractory patients reportedly had the lowest baseline TCR diversity, below newly diagnosed patients, who were below healthy donors.

The time point: cycle 4 day 1 (C4D1), after 6 weeks of nivolumab. Brentuximab vedotin exposure varied among the patients, all of whom had relapsed after autologous stem cell transplantation. The protocol was immunoSEQ multiplex PCR, while the TCRdb copy is restricted to in-frame clones and leaves out a portion. This table has about 31,000 clones, around 81% appearing once. The germline V gene has CDR1 SGHNT and CDR2 YYREEE (reference sequence). J gave up 4 bases and V 2 bases, and 3 bases lay outside the gene matches. The CDR3 length is 15 residues. The receptor was derived from a human donor with classical Hodgkin lymphoma. Specimen: peripheral blood mononuclear cells (PBMCs), collected before the fourth cycle of nivolumab. The chain uses TRBV5-4 and TRBJ2-1, with 10 positions matching TRBD1. CDR3 in amino acids: CASSLGTGAYNEQFF. CDR3 bases: TGTGCCAGCAGCTTAGGGACAGGGGCTTACAATGAGCAGTTCTTC.